The TCR beta chain under discussion was sequenced for a study of cytomegalovirus exposure and HLA in healthy donors. The PCR ran on 60 Vbeta and 13 Jbeta primers. Using immunoSEQ multiplex PCR, the repertoire was profiled, and TCRdb retains in-frame clones only, with some absent. The sample consists of about 100,000 clones, about 69% of them appearing once. About this clone itself: The antigen is unknown.

Broader study findings: The study designated roughly 150 TCR beta chains cytomegalovirus-associated. Later analysis associated a missense DCLRE1C variant with TCR beta V- and J-gene trimming. Common viral pathogens (according to a later analysis) appeared linked to several of the most significant clusters. Sequencing depth across donors, presence/absence analyses assumed, was roughly uniform.

CDR1 and CDR2 (germline): MNHNS, SASEGT. Losses at the gene ends were 1 base for V and 5 bases for J; bases not matched to a gene: 6. CDR3 length equals 17 residues. This TCR was sampled from a human donor in good health. The sequenced sample was PBMCs. V usage is TRBV6-1 and J usage is TRBJ2-5; 14 bases match TRBD2. The CDR3 spells CASSEGDGLAGGETQYF. In DNA form, the CDR3 reads TGTGCCAGCAGTGAAGGAGACGGACTAGCGGGAGGTGAGACCCAGTACTTC.